The 30 T cell receptor beta chains below all came from one sample that was sequenced in a study of naive and memory T cell subsets. Ligated cDNA underwent four rounds of PCR with nested alpha and beta constant region primers and SP2. TCRdb reprocessed the 5' RACE reads with MiXCR, giving one entry per CDR3 protein. This sample yields approximately 52,000 distinct CDR3 sequences, of which around 5% are seen a single time; approximately 0.84% belongs to the top ten. An oligonucleotide containing a UMI was ligated to the 3' end of TCR cDNA. The origin of the receptors is a female donor in good health.

This clonotype was found many times. The chain carries TRBV14 and TRBJ2-7, with TRBD2 identical over 8 bases. In germline, CDR1 is SGHDN, CDR2 FVKESK. J lost 3 bases, V lost 4 bases, and 5 bases had no gene match. This CDR3 spans 14 amino acids. The CDR3 DNA sequence: TGTGCCAGCAGCCGGAGTAGCGGGGTCTACGAGCAGTACTTC. This translates into CASSRSSGVYEQYF.

This clonotype was detected many times. The CDR3 protein is CASRGLAGVGEQFF. CDR3 sequence (DNA): TGTGCCAGCAGAGGACTAGCGGGAGTGGGTGAGCAGTTCTTC. The V call is TRBV6-5, the J call TRBJ2-1, with 13 bases fitting TRBD2. CDR1 is MNHEY and CDR2 is SVGAGI in the germline V gene. The CDR3 totals 14 residues. J lost 9 bases, V lost 6 bases, and 5 bases had no gene match.

This clonotype appeared many times. The rearrangement joins TRBV12-3 or TRBV12-4 to TRBJ2-1; D ambiguous. This CDR3 comprises 14 residues. The ends were cut back, 1 base at V and 10 bases at J, with 14 bases in the middle. The CDR3, as DNA: TGTGCCAGCAGTTTAGGGGGTACTCCCTGGGAGCAGTTCTTC. Translation: CASSLGGTPWEQFF.

This clonotype was observed many times. The chain has TRBV11-2 and TRBJ2-1; the match to TRBD2 covers 9 bases. Germline CDR1 and CDR2: SGHAT and FQNNGV. Unmatched junction bases numbered 11, after V lost 5 bases and J lost 6 bases. The CDR3 covers 16 residues. CDR3 nucleotides: TGTGCCAGCAGCCTACCCTTAGCGGGAGATCGCAATGAGCAGTTCTTC. As protein: CASSLPLAGDRNEQFF.

The table lists this clonotype with many counts. DNA for the CDR3: TGTGCCAGCAGCTTGATACCGGGACAGGGCGGCGAGCAGTACTTC. This encodes CASSLIPGQGGEQYF. The chain couples TRBV11-1 to TRBJ2-7; 9 bases fit TRBD1. Germline V gene data show CDR1 as SGHAT and CDR2 as FQDESV (reference sequence). This CDR3 spans 15 amino acids. The J segment lost 6 bases and the V segment lost 3 bases, leaving 9 bases of the junction unmatched.

This clonotype was seen only a few times. This sequence may be a read error, since a much larger clone differs from it by one base. V and J are TRBV20-1 and TRBJ1-1; no definite D call. V lost 7 bases, J lost 1 base, and 16 bases lay in between. Germline values: CDR1 DFQATT, CDR2 SNEGSKA (reference sequence). CDR3 length equals 14 residues. CDR3 in DNA: TGCAGTGGGGAACTACAGAGCAGGAACACTGAAGCTTTCTTT. It encodes CSGELQSRNTEAFF.

The chain links TRBV20-1 to TRBJ1-2, with D hard to call. CDR3 length: 12 residues. Germline V lookup: CDR1 DFQATT, CDR2 SNEGSKA (reference sequence). V shed 5 bases and J shed 2 bases, with 9 bases lying between them. In DNA form, the CDR3 reads TGCAGTGCTCGCACCCGGAACTATGGCTACACCTTC. Translating gives CSARTRNYGYTF.

There are many counts of this clonotype. This chain connects TRBV25-1 to TRBJ2-2; D is unclear. Looked up from germline, CDR1 is MGHDK and CDR2 is SYGVNS. The CDR3 is made up of 14 amino acids. Deletions cut 3 bases from V and 2 bases from J, with 7 bases between. CDR3 sequence reads: CASSERLNTGELFF. CDR3 bases: TGTGCCAGCAGTGAGCGTCTTAACACCGGGGAGCTGTTTTTT.

The table lists this clonotype with many counts. The chain recombines TRBV20-1 with TRBJ2-1; tentative D call: TRBD1 (5 bases). CDR3 size: 14 residues. The V end lost 5 bases, the J end lost 5 bases, and 16 bases lay between the germline ends. The germline V gene encodes CDR1 DFQATT and CDR2 SNEGSKA (reference sequence). In nucleotides, the CDR3 is TGCAGTGCTCCAGGACAACCTTTTGACAATGAGCAGTTCTTC. It yields the protein CSAPGQPFDNEQFF.

For the CDR3, the DNA is TGTGCCAGCAGCCCATTGGGGGTTAACACTGAAGCTTTCTTT. Protein: CASSPLGVNTEAFF. This chain uses TRBV25-1 with TRBJ1-1; tentative D call: TRBD1 (5 bases). This CDR3 is 14 amino acids long. Trimming cost V 6 bases and J 2 bases, with 13 bases left between them. Looked up from germline, CDR1 is MGHDK and CDR2 is SYGVNS.

This clonotype has at least ten counts. The genes are TRBV29-1 and TRBJ2-5, with 7 positions matching TRBD1. The V gene's germline CDR1 is SQVTM and CDR2 ANQGSEA. The CDR3 is 17 residues long. Unmatched junction bases numbered 16, after V lost 2 bases and J lost 4 bases. The CDR3 region is CSVELATGTAIRETQYF. Here the CDR3 DNA reads TGCAGCGTTGAATTGGCAACCGGGACAGCCATCCGAGAGACCCAGTACTTC. Looking up the rest from reference TRBV29-1 and TRBJ2-5 gives the full variable domain: SAVISQKPSRDICQRGTSLTIQCQVDSQVTMMFWYRQQPGQSLTLIATANQGSEATYESGFVIDKFPISRPNLTFSTLTVSNMSPEDSSIYLCSVELATGTAIRETQYFGPGTRLLVL.

The chain employs TRBV20-1 and TRBJ2-5; 10 bases align to TRBD2. The germline gives CDR1 DFQATT, CDR2 SNEGSKA (reference sequence). V shed 1 base, J shed 4 bases, and the junction held 9 bases outside the gene matches. The CDR3 is 16 amino acids. This CDR3 reads CSARAEAGGPVETQYF. The CDR3 DNA sequence: TGCAGTGCTAGAGCAGAAGCGGGAGGGCCGGTAGAGACCCAGTACTTC.

At least ten counts were recorded for this clonotype. The chain uses TRBV7-8 and TRBJ2-7; 8 bases map to TRBD2. V lost 5 bases, J lost 7 bases, and 10 bases stayed unmatched. This CDR3 spans 14 amino acids. Germline V CDR1 and CDR2: SGHVS, FQNEAQ. The CDR3 is CASSRQRELVEQYF. As DNA, the CDR3 is TGTGCCAGCAGCAGACAGCGGGAGTTAGTAGAGCAGTACTTC.

This clonotype has at least ten counts. The chain links TRBV27 to TRBJ1-5; the D gene is possibly TRBD1 (6 bases). The CDR3 sequence is 14 residues long. V lost 7 bases and J 6 bases, leaving 16 bases between the germline ends. CDR1 MNHEY and CDR2 SMNVEV come from the germline V gene (reference sequence). CDR3 sequence (DNA): TGTGCCAGCAATAGTGGGGGCACCGGTCAGCCCCAGCATTTT. Translating gives CASNSGGTGQPQHF.

This clonotype showed up many times. This rearrangement joins TRBV20-1 to TRBJ1-2, with 8 bases that match TRBD1. The CDR3 has 13 residues. V shed 6 bases, J shed 7 bases, and the junction held 10 bases outside the gene matches. Germline V gene data show CDR1 as DFQATT and CDR2 as SNEGSKA (reference sequence). The CDR3 region is CSAQQGDARGYTF. CDR3 in DNA: TGCAGTGCCCAACAGGGGGATGCCCGTGGCTACACCTTC.

This clonotype was seen many times. This sequence joins TRBV28 and TRBJ1-5, with 7 bases lining up with TRBD1. Losses at the gene ends were 6 bases for V and 8 bases for J; bases not matched to a gene: 16. CDR3 length: 16 residues. CDR1 and CDR2 (germline): MDHEN, SYDVKM. CDR3 region: CASSRRQGATREPQHF. The CDR3 DNA reads TGTGCCAGCAGCCGCCGACAGGGAGCCACTCGCGAGCCCCAGCATTTT.

This clonotype has at least ten counts. The gene calls are TRBV15 and TRBJ1-1, with D tentatively TRBD1 (5 bases). The V end lost 2 bases, the J end lost 5 bases, and 18 bases lay between the germline ends. Looked up from germline, CDR1 is LNHNV and CDR2 is YYDKDF (reference sequence). CDR3 size: 16 residues. The CDR3 bases are TGTGCCACCAGCAGACTAGGGACCGCGACGAGGACTGAAGCTTTCTTT. This gives the protein CATSRLGTATRTEAFF. Supplemented by reference TRBV15 and TRBJ1-1, the full variable domain reads DAMVIQNPRYQVTQFGKPVTLSCSQTLNHNVMYWYQQKSSQAPKLLFHYYDKDFNNEADTPDNFQSRRPNTSFCFLDIRSPGLGDTAMYLCATSRLGTATRTEAFFGQGTRLTVV.

As regards this clonotype: A much larger clone sits a single nucleotide away, making a read error possible. V gene TRBV5-4 combines with J gene TRBJ2-1, with TRBD1 matching 7 bases. The germline gives CDR1 SGHNT, CDR2 YYREEE (reference sequence). The length of the CDR3 is 15 residues. CDR3 protein: CASSVGGFTYNERFF. CDR3 coding DNA: TGTGCCAGCAGCGTAGGGGGCTTTACCTACAATGAGCGGTTCTTC. The whole variable domain, remainder taken from reference TRBV5-4 and TRBJ2-1, is ETGVTQSPTHLIKTRGQQVTLRCSSQSGHNTVSWYQQALGQGPQFIFQYYREEENGRGNFPPRFSGLQFPNYSSELNVNALELDDSALYLCASSVGGFTYNERFFGPGTRLTVL.

This clonotype was seen ten or more times. The chain links TRBV27 to TRBJ2-7; D gene unclear. The V end was cut by 3 bases, the J end by 5 bases, with 14 bases between. This CDR3 contains 14 residues. Germline V gene sequence: CDR1 MNHEY, CDR2 SMNVEV (reference sequence). The CDR3 loop is CASSFGVVPNEQYF. The CDR3 nucleotides read TGTGCCAGCAGTTTTGGGGTAGTCCCTAACGAGCAGTACTTC.

This clonotype came up many times. V gene TRBV12-3 or TRBV12-4 combines with J gene TRBJ2-3; D unresolved. The CDR3 has 12 amino acids. V lost 3 bases and J 7 bases, leaving 8 bases between the germline ends. The DNA for the CDR3 is TGTGCCAGCAGTTTGACAATTAATACGCAGTATTTT. This translates into CASSLTINTQYF.

This clonotype was observed a few times. The chain links TRBV4-1 to TRBJ1-1, with 7 bases that match TRBD1. The CDR3 is made up of 16 amino acids. The V segment lost 4 bases and the J segment 0 bases; nucleotides outside the gene matches: 8. From germline, CDR1 is MGHRA and CDR2 YSYEKL. CDR3 nucleotides: TGCGCCAGCAGCCGAGGGGGCAGGACAATGAACACTGAAGCTTTCTTT. It translates to CASSRGGRTMNTEAFF.

This clonotype was counted ten times or more. V gene TRBV30 combines with J gene TRBJ1-3; no firm D call. CDR3 length: 13 amino acids. Germline V lookup: CDR1 GTSNPN, CDR2 SVGIG (reference sequence). V lost 2 bases to trimming and J lost 3 bases, with 8 bases between them. The CDR3 loop reads CAWSTTNGNTIYF. DNA of the CDR3: TGTGCCTGGAGTACAACAAATGGAAACACCATATATTTT.

This clonotype was detected ten times or more. The chain carries TRBV2 and TRBJ2-1; D not resolved. Germline V gene sequence: CDR1 SNHLY, CDR2 FYNNEI. V was cut by 9 bases and J by 4 bases, with 19 bases left in between. The CDR3 extends over 15 amino acids. CDR3 sequence: CASWRSSLQYNEQFF. Here the CDR3 DNA reads TGTGCCAGTTGGCGGAGCAGTCTGCAGTACAATGAGCAGTTCTTC.

This clonotype was observed at least ten times. V and J are TRBV11-3 and TRBJ2-3; no clear D. Trimming stripped 5 bases from V and 3 bases from J, with 9 bases between. This CDR3 has 13 residues. CDR1 and CDR2 from the germline V gene are SGHNT and YENEEA. CDR3 residues: CASSPRLTDTQYF. DNA of the CDR3: TGTGCCAGCAGCCCCCGACTGACAGATACGCAGTATTTT.

This clonotype was picked up many times. The chain is built from TRBV9 and TRBJ2-3; 8 bases are shared with TRBD1. Trimming cost V 2 bases and J 5 bases; bases outside gene matches: 4. Germline V gene data show CDR1 as SGDLS and CDR2 as YYNGEE. The CDR3 is made up of 14 amino acids. The chain's CDR3 is CASSVGTGLDTQYF. CDR3 DNA: TGTGCCAGCAGCGTCGGGACAGGATTAGATACGCAGTATTTT.

This clonotype came up many times. This chain connects TRBV28 to TRBJ2-2; D not resolved. CDR1 is MDHEN and CDR2 is SYDVKM in the germline V gene. The ends were cut back, 2 bases at V and 4 bases at J, with 11 bases in the middle. This CDR3 region has 15 residues. In DNA form, the CDR3 reads TGTGCCAGCAGTTTAGAGGCACTTACCACCGGGGAGCTGTTTTTT. Translation: CASSLEALTTGELFF.

This clonotype was seen many times. V usage is TRBV6-5 and J usage is TRBJ1-1; the match to TRBD1 covers 9 bases. The CDR3 contains 17 residues. CDR1 is MNHEY, CDR2 SVGAGI, per germline. Losses at the gene ends were 2 bases for V and 5 bases for J; bases not matched to a gene: 12. CDR3: CASSYRPGTGLRTEAFF. DNA of the CDR3: TGTGCCAGCAGTTACCGTCCCGGGACAGGGTTAAGAACTGAAGCTTTCTTT.

The table lists this clonotype with many counts. This chain connects TRBV3-1 to TRBJ2-6, with a possible D match to TRBD1 (5 bases). This CDR3 comprises 17 residues. Germline V gene sequence: CDR1 LGHDT, CDR2 YNNKEL (reference sequence). Trimming pared 1 base from V and 0 bases from J, leaving 10 bases between. CDR3 loop: CASSQGQGYSGANVLTF. The DNA of the CDR3 is TGTGCCAGCAGCCAAGGTCAGGGATACTCTGGGGCCAACGTCCTGACTTTC.

There are a few counts of this clonotype. This rearrangement joins TRBV10-1 to TRBJ2-3, with 8 bases lining up with TRBD1. Trimming at V came to 0 bases and at J to 4 bases, leaving 9 bases not matched to a gene. The CDR3 contains 17 residues. Germline values: CDR1 WNHNN, CDR2 SYGVQD (reference sequence). The chain's CDR3 is CASSESRTGRKADTQYF. The CDR3, as DNA: TGCGCCAGCAGTGAGTCGAGGACAGGGAGAAAGGCAGATACGCAGTATTTT.

In its sample, this clonotype was seen many times. The CDR3 loop reads CASSRGTSGSAQETQYF. CDR3 nucleotides: TGTGCCAGCAGCCGAGGGACTAGCGGAAGCGCCCAAGAGACCCAGTACTTC. The V and J genes are TRBV7-9 and TRBJ2-5, with 11 bases lining up with TRBD2. The junction had 9 bases not matched to a gene; V was cut back by 5 bases and J by 1 base. The CDR3 is made up of 17 amino acids. Germline values: CDR1 SEHNR, CDR2 FQNEAQ (reference sequence). Full variable domain (remainder filled in from reference TRBV7-9 and TRBJ2-5): DTGVSQNPRHKITKRGQNVTFRCDPISEHNRLYWYRQTLGQGPEFLTYFQNEAQLEKSRLLSDRFSAERPKGSFSTLEIQRTEQGDSAMYLCASSRGTSGSAQETQYFGPGTRLLVL.